The clone carrying this TCR beta chain was seen a handful of times. All of the isolated RNA was reverse transcribed, so expressed TCRB transcripts were sequenced. Using immunoSEQ multiplex PCR, the repertoire was profiled, and TCRdb retains in-frame clones only, with some absent. This table has about 40,000 clones, 49% appearing once. The data derive from a study of beta chain features in type 1 diabetes. The trim removed 1 base at V and 5 bases at J, leaving 5 bases unmatched. The germline gives CDR1 SGHDN, CDR2 FVKESK. The CDR3 is made up of 15 amino acids. The rearrangement uses TRBV14 and TRBJ2-5; TRBD2 matches 9 bases. The clonotype was recovered from a woman younger than 35 in good health. Sequenced sample: central memory CD4+ T cells from blood. The CDR3 nucleotides are TGTGCCAGCAGCCAAGCTGGACTAGCGCGGGAGACCCAGTACTTC. Translating gives CASSQAGLARETQYF.